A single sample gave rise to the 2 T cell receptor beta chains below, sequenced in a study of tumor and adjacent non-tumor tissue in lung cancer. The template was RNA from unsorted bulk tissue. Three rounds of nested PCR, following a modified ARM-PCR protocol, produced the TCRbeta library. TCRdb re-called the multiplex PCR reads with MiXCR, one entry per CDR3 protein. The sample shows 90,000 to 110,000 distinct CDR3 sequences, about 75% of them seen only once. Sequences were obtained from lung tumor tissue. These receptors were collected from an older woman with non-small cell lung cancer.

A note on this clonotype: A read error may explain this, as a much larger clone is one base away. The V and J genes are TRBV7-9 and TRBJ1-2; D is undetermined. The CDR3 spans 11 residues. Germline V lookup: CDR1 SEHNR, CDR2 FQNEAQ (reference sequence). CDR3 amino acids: CASSSEYGYSF. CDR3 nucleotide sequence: TGTGCCAGCAGCTCAGAGTATGGCTACAGCTTC.

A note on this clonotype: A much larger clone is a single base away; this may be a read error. The CDR3 reads CSAVSARAGGYF. CDR3 in DNA: TGCAGTGCGGTATCCGCCCGGGCAGGGGGGTACTTC. The chain carries TRBV20-1 and TRBJ2-7, with 7 bases fitting TRBD1. This CDR3 is built from 12 residues. Germline V gene lookup returns CDR1 DFQATT and CDR2 SNEGSKA (reference sequence). The V and J ends lost 6 bases and 12 bases, in that order; junction bases with no gene match: 14.